The clone carrying this T cell receptor beta chain has just a few counts. No antigen is known for it. This sample is part of a study of response to subunit inactivated influenza vaccine. One entry per CDR3 protein results from TCRdb running MiXCR on the RT-PCR reads. This table has 500,000 to 600,000 distinct CDR3 sequences, roughly 12% appearing once. Study-wide points: A suggestion made by the authors is that each seasonal influenza vaccination recruits few new T cells.

The CDR3 runs to 14 residues. Germline V gene lookup returns CDR1 DFQATT and CDR2 SNEGSKA (reference sequence). Trimming took 3 bases from V and 6 from J; bases not matched to a gene: 9. The gene calls are TRBV20-1 and TRBJ2-3; 7 nucleotides line up with TRBD2. The clonotype originates from a man aged 50 to 59 who received an inactivated influenza vaccine. The source was PBMCs from blood, collected on the day of vaccination. Here the CDR3 DNA reads TGCAGTGCTAGCCCGGGACTACACGCCGATACGCAGTATTTT. This translates into CSASPGLHADTQYF.